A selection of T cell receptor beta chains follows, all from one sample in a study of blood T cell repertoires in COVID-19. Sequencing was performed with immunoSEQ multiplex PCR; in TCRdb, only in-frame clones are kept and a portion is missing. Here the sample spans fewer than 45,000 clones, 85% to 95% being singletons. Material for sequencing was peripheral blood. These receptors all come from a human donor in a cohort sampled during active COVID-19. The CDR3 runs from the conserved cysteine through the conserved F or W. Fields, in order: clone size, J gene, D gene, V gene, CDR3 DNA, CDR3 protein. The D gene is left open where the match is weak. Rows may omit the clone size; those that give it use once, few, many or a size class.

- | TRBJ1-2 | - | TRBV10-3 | TGTGCCATCAGTGATTTACCAGGGTATGGCTACACCTTC | CAISDLPGYGYTF
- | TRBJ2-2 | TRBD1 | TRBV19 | TGTGCCAGCAAGACAGGGTTTTCCGGGGAGCTGTTTTTT | CASKTGFSGELFF
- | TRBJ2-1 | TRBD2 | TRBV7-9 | TGTGCCAGCTCTTTGACTAGCGGGAGAGATGACAATGAGCAGTTCTTC | CASSLTSGRDDNEQFF
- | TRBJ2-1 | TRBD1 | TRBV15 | TGTGCCACCAGAAGGCCGGGACAGGCATCCAATGAGCAGTTCTTC | CATRRPGQASNEQFF
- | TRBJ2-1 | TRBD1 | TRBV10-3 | TGTGCCACATGGACAGGGGGCTCCTACAATGAGCAGTTCTTC | CATWTGGSYNEQFF
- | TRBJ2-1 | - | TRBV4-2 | TGTGCCAGCAGCGAGGGACACTACAATGAGCAGTTCTTC | CASSEGHYNEQFF
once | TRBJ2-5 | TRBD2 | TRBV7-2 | TGTGCCAGCAGCTTAGGATGGGGGGGACGGGAGACCCAGTACTTC | CASSLGWGGRETQYF
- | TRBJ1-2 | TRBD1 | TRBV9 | TGTGCCAGCAGCACGGGACAGGTGGGAGGCTACACCTTC | CASSTGQVGGYTF
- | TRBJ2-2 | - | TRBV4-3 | TGCGCCAGCAGCCGGGAGGCGAGGGGCTCCGGGGAGCTGTTTTTT | CASSREARGSGELFF
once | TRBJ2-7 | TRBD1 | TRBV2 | TGTGCCAGCAGTGAAGGTGAGGGGGCGAACTACGAGCAGTACTTC | CASSEGEGANYEQYF
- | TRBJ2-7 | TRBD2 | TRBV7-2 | TGTGCCAGCAGCTTGGGACTAGCGGGAGGCTACGAGCAGTACTTC | CASSLGLAGGYEQYF
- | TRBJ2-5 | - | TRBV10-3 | TGTGCCATCAGTGCCGGGGGTCAAGAGACCCAGTACTTC | CAISAGGQETQYF
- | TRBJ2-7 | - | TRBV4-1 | TGCGCCAGCAGATCATTCAGGGACTCCTACGAGCAGTACTTC | CASRSFRDSYEQYF
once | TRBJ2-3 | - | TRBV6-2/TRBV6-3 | TGTGCCAGCAGTTGGCGGTCGAGGACAGATACGCAGTATTTT | CASSWRSRTDTQYF
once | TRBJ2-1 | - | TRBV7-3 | TGTGCCAGCAGCTTGATCCCGGAGTATGGCGGTGAGCAGTTCTTC | CASSLIPEYGGEQFF
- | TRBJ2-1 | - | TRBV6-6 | TGTGCCAGCATTCAAGAGGGCAGAAGCTCCTACAATGAGCAGTTCTTC | CASIQEGRSSYNEQFF
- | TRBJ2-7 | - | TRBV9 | TGTGCCAGCAGCGTAGATCAGCGGGCCTACGAGCAGTACTTC | CASSVDQRAYEQYF
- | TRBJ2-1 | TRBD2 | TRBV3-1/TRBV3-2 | TGTGCCAGCAGCCGGACTAGCGGGGGCCCCTCCTACAATGAGCAGTTCTTC | CASSRTSGGPSYNEQFF
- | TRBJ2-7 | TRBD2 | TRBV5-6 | TGTGCCAGCAGCTTTCTCAGCGGGAGTGGGACTACCTACGAGCAGTACTTC | CASSFLSGSGTTYEQYF
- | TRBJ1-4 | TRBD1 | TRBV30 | TGTGCCTGGAGGGGTACAGGGGCCAATTCAAAACTGTTTTTT | CAWRGTGANSKLFF
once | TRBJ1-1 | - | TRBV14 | TGTGCCAGCAGCCAAGTGGCCGGGGGAGCTTTCTTT | CASSQVAGGAFF
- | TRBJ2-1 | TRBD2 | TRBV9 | TGTGCCAGCAGCCTGACTAGCGGGTACGACAATGAGCAGTTCTTC | CASSLTSGYDNEQFF
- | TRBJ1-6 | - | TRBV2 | TGTGCCAGCAGTGTTCAGGGCCGGGTTAATTCACCCCTCCACTTT | CASSVQGRVNSPLHF
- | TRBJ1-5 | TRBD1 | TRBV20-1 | TGCAGTGCTAGTAGGGGGCAGGCTAGCAATCAGCCCCAGCATTTT | CSASRGQASNQPQHF
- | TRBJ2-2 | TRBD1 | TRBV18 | TGTGCCAGCTCACCACCTAGGGGGCCCGGCGGGGAGCTGTTTTTT | CASSPPRGPGGELFF
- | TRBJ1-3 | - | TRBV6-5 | TGTGCCAGCAGCCCGGGACTCTCTGGAAACACCATATATTTT | CASSPGLSGNTIYF
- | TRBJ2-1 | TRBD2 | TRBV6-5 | TGTGCCAGCAGTAGGACTAGCGGGGGGGTTGAGCAGTTCTTC | CASSRTSGGVEQFF
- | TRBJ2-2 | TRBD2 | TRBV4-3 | TGCGCCAGCAGCCAGCCCGCGGGACTAGCGGGGACCGGGGAGCTGTTTTTT | CASSQPAGLAGTGELFF
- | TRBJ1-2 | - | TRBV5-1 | TGCGCCAGCAGCTTGGAGGGGGTTGACTATGGCTACACCTTC | CASSLEGVDYGYTF
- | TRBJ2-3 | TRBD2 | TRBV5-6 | TGTGCCAGCAGCTTTCGTAAACCGGGACTAGCGGGAGCAGATACGCAGTATTTT | CASSFRKPGLAGADTQYF
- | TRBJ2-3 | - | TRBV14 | TGTGCCAGCAGCCAAGGCGGGGCACGCACAGATACGCAGTATTTT | CASSQGGARTDTQYF
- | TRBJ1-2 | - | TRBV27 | TGTGCCAGCAGTCTGGCGGGGGGCAACTATGGCTACACCTTC | CASSLAGGNYGYTF
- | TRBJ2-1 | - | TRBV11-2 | TGTGCCAGCAGCTTAGCGTGGGGGGGCCAAGGCAATGAGCAGTTCTTC | CASSLAWGGQGNEQFF
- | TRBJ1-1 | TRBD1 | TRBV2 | TGTGCCAGCACTCAGGGGGAGGTCACTGAAGCTTTCTTT | CASTQGEVTEAFF
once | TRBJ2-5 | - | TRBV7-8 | TGTGCCAGCAGCCCGAGCCGAGGGCTAGCGGAGACCCAGTACTTC | CASSPSRGLAETQYF
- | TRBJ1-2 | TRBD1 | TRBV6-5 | TGTGCCAGCAGTTACTCTGGACAGGGGGCGCGGGGCTACACCTTC | CASSYSGQGARGYTF
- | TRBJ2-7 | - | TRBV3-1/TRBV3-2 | TGTGCCAGCAGCCTTCTCTCCCGCTACGAGCAGTACTTC | CASSLLSRYEQYF
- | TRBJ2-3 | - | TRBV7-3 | TGTGCCAGCAGCATAAGCGGGTCCAGCACAGATACGCAGTATTTT | CASSISGSSTDTQYF
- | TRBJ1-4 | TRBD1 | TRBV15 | TGTGCCACCAGCAGCACTTTACAGGGGATTAATGAAAAACTGTTTTTT | CATSSTLQGINEKLFF
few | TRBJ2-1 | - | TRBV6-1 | TGTGCCAGCAGTGAAGCGCCTGACGGGAATGAGCAGTTCTTC | CASSEAPDGNEQFF
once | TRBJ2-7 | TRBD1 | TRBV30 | TGTGCCTGGAGTGTAGGCGGTTTATGGGACAGGGTCTACGAGCAGTACTTC | CAWSVGGLWDRVYEQYF
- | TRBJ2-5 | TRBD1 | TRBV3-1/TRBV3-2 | TGTGCCAGCAGCCGTTCCGGACAGGGCCCCCAAGAGACCCAGTACTTC | CASSRSGQGPQETQYF
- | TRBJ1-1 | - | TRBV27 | TGTGCCAGCAGTTTTCAGGGTACTGAAGCTTTCTTT | CASSFQGTEAFF
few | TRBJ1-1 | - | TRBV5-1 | TGCGCCAGCACCTCAGGGAGGGGAGTGAAGAACACTGAAGCTTTCTTT | CASTSGRGVKNTEAFF
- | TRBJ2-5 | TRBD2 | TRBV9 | TGTGCCAGCAGCGTGAGCGGGGGGAACCAAGAGACCCAGTACTTC | CASSVSGGNQETQYF
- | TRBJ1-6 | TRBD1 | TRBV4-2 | TGTGCCAGCAGCCAAGGAACCCGGGACAGACATTCACCCCTCCACTTT | CASSQGTRDRHSPLHF
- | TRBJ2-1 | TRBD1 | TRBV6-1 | TGTGCCAGCAGTGTCACGCTGGAACTAAGGACAGGGGGTAATGAGCAGTTCTTC | CASSVTLELRTGGNEQFF
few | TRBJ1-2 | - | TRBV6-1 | TGTGCCAGCAGTGAAGCGGGACTCTATGGCTACACCTTC | CASSEAGLYGYTF
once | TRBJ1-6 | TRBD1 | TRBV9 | TGTGCCAGCAGCGTCAAGGCAGGGGGTGCACCCCTCCACTTT | CASSVKAGGAPLHF